The 21 T cell receptor beta chains below all came from one sample that was sequenced in a study of identical twins. TCRdb ran MiXCR on the 5' RACE reads and lists one entry per CDR3 protein. The table shows some 330,000 distinct CDR3 sequences, with roughly 10% occurring only once. The sample comprised naive T cells sorted from blood. Receptor source: a woman aged 50 to 60 in good health.

This clonotype was seen a few times. CDR3 sequence: CSARDWGLGQETQYF. The CDR3 nucleotides are TGCAGTGCTAGAGATTGGGGACTAGGACAAGAGACCCAGTACTTC. The rearrangement uses TRBV20-1 and TRBJ2-5; 8 bases are a match to TRBD2. The CDR3 covers 15 residues. Germline-derived CDR1 and CDR2 are DFQATT and SNEGSKA (reference sequence). Unmatched junction bases numbered 5, after V lost 0 bases and J lost 2 bases.

This clonotype was recorded many times. The V gene is TRBV12-3 or TRBV12-4, the J gene TRBJ1-1; 7 bases are shared with TRBD1. This CDR3 region has 15 residues. Trimming cost V 5 bases and J 0 bases; bases outside gene matches: 6. As DNA, the CDR3 is TGTGCCAGCAGTCCCCGACAGGGCATGAACACTGAAGCTTTCTTT. Amino acids: CASSPRQGMNTEAFF.

V usage is TRBV20-1 and J usage is TRBJ2-3; 9 bases are a match to TRBD2. Losses at the gene ends were 6 bases for V and 5 bases for J; bases not matched to a gene: 12. The germline CDR1 and CDR2 sequences are DFQATT and SNEGSKA (reference sequence). This CDR3 has 15 residues. CDR3 residues: CSAEQGSGRQDTQYF. DNA of the CDR3: TGCAGTGCGGAGCAGGGTAGCGGGAGACAAGATACGCAGTATTTT.

The chain carries TRBV25-1 and TRBJ2-1, with TRBD1 as a possible D gene (6 bases). V lost 2 bases to trimming and J lost 2 bases, with 16 bases between them. Germline-derived CDR1 and CDR2 are MGHDK and SYGVNS. This CDR3 has 17 amino acids. CDR3 loop: CASSEGRGGYTYNEQFF. CDR3 in DNA: TGTGCCAGCAGTGAAGGCCGTGGGGGCTATACCTACAATGAGCAGTTCTTC.

This clonotype was counted only a few times. The chain has TRBV5-1 and TRBJ2-1; D could derive from TRBD1 or TRBD2 (5 bases each). The CDR3 runs 16 residues. From germline, CDR1 is SGHRS and CDR2 YFSETQ. Trimming cost V 0 bases and J 0 bases, with 10 bases left between them. CDR3 amino acids: CASSLGGMSSYNEQFF. CDR3 coding DNA: TGCGCCAGCAGCTTGGGGGGGATGAGCTCCTACAATGAGCAGTTCTTC.

The chain has TRBV5-1 and TRBJ2-1, with 10 bases lining up with TRBD1. CDR3 length: 19 amino acids. Germline V gene lookup returns CDR1 SGHRS and CDR2 YFSETQ. V shed 4 bases and J 3 bases; nucleotides not matched to a gene: 16. This chain's CDR3 is CASSGRRDRGNFGYNEQFF. CDR3 DNA: TGCGCCAGCAGCGGGCGCCGGGACAGGGGCAATTTCGGCTACAATGAGCAGTTCTTC.

A few counts support this clonotype. The V call is TRBV7-6, the J call TRBJ2-7, with 7 bases that match TRBD1. V was clipped by 5 bases and J by 4 bases; unmatched bases: 5. The CDR3 length is 13 residues. The germline V gene encodes CDR1 SGHVS and CDR2 FNYEAQ. CDR3 sequence reads: CASSADRVYEQYF. The CDR3 DNA reads as TGTGCCAGCAGCGCCGACAGGGTGTACGAGCAGTACTTC.

This chain connects TRBV27 to TRBJ2-2; D is possibly TRBD1 (6 bases). The germline V and J ends were trimmed by 9 bases and 4 bases, with 9 bases remaining between them. The CDR3 totals 12 residues. CDR1 and CDR2 from the germline V gene are MNHEY and SMNVEV (reference sequence). The CDR3 DNA reads as TGTGCCAGTCAAGGGGGCACCGGGGAGCTGTTTTTT. Amino acids: CASQGGTGELFF.

The V gene is TRBV5-1, the J gene TRBJ2-3; 8 positions match TRBD1. The CDR3 extends over 16 amino acids. Germline loops: CDR1 SGHRS, CDR2 YFSETQ. J lost 2 bases, V lost 4 bases, and 9 bases had no gene match. CDR3 coding DNA: TGCGCCAGCAGCCCCGGACAGGGCTGGGTCACAGATACGCAGTATTTT. It translates to CASSPGQGWVTDTQYF. Variable domain in full (rest from reference TRBV5-1 and TRBJ2-3): KAGVTQTPRYLIKTRGQQVTLSCSPISGHRSVSWYQQTPGQGLQFLFEYFSETQRNKGNFPGRFSGRQFSNSRSEMNVSTLELGDSALYLCASSPGQGWVTDTQYFGPGTRLTVL.

This clonotype showed up just a few times. The chain combines TRBV5-1 with TRBJ1-5, with D possibly being TRBD1 (5 bases). V shed 5 bases and J shed 2 bases, with 14 bases lying between them. CDR1 and CDR2 (germline): SGHRS, YFSETQ. CDR3 size: 15 residues. The CDR3 loop is CASRSGLSGNQPQHF. CDR3 DNA: TGCGCCAGCAGATCGGGACTCTCAGGCAATCAGCCCCAGCATTTT.

In its sample, this clonotype was seen a few times. The rearrangement joins TRBV5-1 to TRBJ2-7, with D tentatively TRBD1 (5 bases). This CDR3 comprises 12 residues. Trimming cost V 6 bases and J 5 bases, with 12 bases left between them. Germline-derived CDR1 and CDR2 are SGHRS and YFSETQ. In DNA, the CDR3 is TGCGCCAGCAAGGCAGGGATCAACGAGCAGTACTTC. Translating gives CASKAGINEQYF.

This clonotype was found a few times. This chain links TRBV6-2 or TRBV6-3 with TRBJ2-1; the D gene is possibly TRBD2 (6 bases). With 6 bases removed from V and 7 bases from J, the gap between germline ends came to 16 bases. Germline V gene sequence: CDR1 MNHEY, CDR2 SVGEGT. This CDR3 contains 14 residues. The CDR3 sequence is CASSPRAGTNEQFF. CDR3 sequence (DNA): TGTGCCAGCAGCCCTCGAGCGGGCACGAATGAGCAGTTCTTC.

The J gene is TRBJ2-4, the V gene TRBV29-1, with D uncertain. The CDR3 has 13 amino acids. The germline CDR1 and CDR2 sequences are SQVTM and ANQGSEA. Trimming left V 4 bases short and J 0 bases short, with 7 bases between. The CDR3 spells CSVASRAKNIQYF. CDR3 in DNA: TGCAGCGTTGCAAGTCGAGCCAAAAACATTCAGTACTTC. The full variable domain, with the rest looked up from reference TRBV29-1 and TRBJ2-4, is SAVISQKPSRDICQRGTSLTIQCQVDSQVTMMFWYRQQPGQSLTLIATANQGSEATYESGFVIDKFPISRPNLTFSTLTVSNMSPEDSSIYLCSVASRAKNIQYFGAGTRLSVL.

This clonotype was detected many times. V is TRBV6-6 and J is TRBJ2-1; no reliable D call. The CDR3 sequence is 11 residues long. The V end lost 5 bases, the J end lost 6 bases, and 5 bases lay between the germline ends. CDR1 and CDR2 (germline): MNHNY, SVGAGI (reference sequence). CDR3 in amino acids: CASSEVNEQFF. In DNA form, the CDR3 reads TGTGCCAGCAGTGAAGTCAATGAGCAGTTCTTC.

The chain uses TRBV5-1 and TRBJ2-7; TRBD2 is a possible D gene (6 bases). Germline CDR1 and CDR2: SGHRS and YFSETQ. Trimming shortened V by 1 base and J by 6 bases, and 17 bases separated the two germline ends. The CDR3 covers 15 residues. The CDR3 reads CASSLLPGVIFEQYF. The CDR3, as DNA: TGCGCCAGCAGCTTGCTGCCGGGAGTGATTTTCGAGCAGTACTTC.

The gene calls are TRBV11-2 and TRBJ2-2, with D perhaps matching TRBD1 (5 bases). V dropped 1 base and J dropped 1 base, with 10 bases sitting between them. CDR3 length: 16 amino acids. Germline assignment: CDR1 SGHAT and CDR2 FQNNGV. The CDR3 region is CASSLGSTGNTGELFF. DNA for the CDR3: TGTGCCAGCAGCTTAGGTTCCACAGGGAACACCGGGGAGCTGTTTTTT.

The J gene is TRBJ2-3, the V gene TRBV24-1, with 11 bases lining up with TRBD2. The CDR3 runs 17 residues. The V gene end was trimmed by 8 bases and the J gene end by 4 bases; junction bases not matched to a gene: 13. CDR1 KGHDR and CDR2 SFDVKD come from the germline V gene. The CDR3: CATKRSGGTSGSDTQYF. CDR3 nucleotides: TGTGCCACCAAAAGATCTGGAGGGACTAGCGGATCAGATACGCAGTATTTT.

This clonotype was found a few times. This chain joins TRBV3-1 and TRBJ2-1, with D hard to call. Germline lookup yields CDR1 LGHDT and CDR2 YNNKEL (reference sequence). This CDR3 is built from 16 residues. Trimming removed 4 bases at V and 6 bases at J, with 19 bases between. CDR3 loop: CASSLGFRASRNEQFF. The CDR3 nucleotides read TGTGCCAGCAGCCTCGGCTTTAGGGCGTCCCGCAATGAGCAGTTCTTC.

The V and J genes are TRBV5-1 and TRBJ1-6; 8 positions match TRBD1. J lost 7 bases, V lost 5 bases, and 8 bases had no gene match. Germline V gives CDR1 SGHRS, CDR2 YFSETQ. This CDR3 spans 15 amino acids. This CDR3 is CASSDPTGVNSPLHF. CDR3 sequence (DNA): TGCGCCAGCAGTGACCCGACAGGGGTGAATTCACCCCTCCACTTT.

This clonotype occurred many times. J is TRBJ2-6 and V is TRBV12-5; D might be TRBD2 (5 bases). V lost 6 bases and J lost 1, with 10 bases in between. This CDR3 spans 15 amino acids. Germline V gene data show CDR1 as LGHNT and CDR2 as FRNRAP. The CDR3 spells CASGFRGSGANVLTF. Here the CDR3 DNA reads TGTGCTAGTGGGTTTCGGGGTTCTGGGGCCAACGTCCTGACTTTC.

The J gene is TRBJ2-3, the V gene TRBV7-9; weak D call: TRBD2 (5 bases). The germline CDR1 and CDR2 sequences are SEHNR and FQNEAQ (reference sequence). The CDR3 consists of 12 residues. Trimming pared 7 bases from V and 4 bases from J, leaving 9 bases between. Here the CDR3 reads CASILGADTQYF. CDR3 DNA: TGTGCCAGCATCCTGGGAGCAGATACGCAGTATTTT.